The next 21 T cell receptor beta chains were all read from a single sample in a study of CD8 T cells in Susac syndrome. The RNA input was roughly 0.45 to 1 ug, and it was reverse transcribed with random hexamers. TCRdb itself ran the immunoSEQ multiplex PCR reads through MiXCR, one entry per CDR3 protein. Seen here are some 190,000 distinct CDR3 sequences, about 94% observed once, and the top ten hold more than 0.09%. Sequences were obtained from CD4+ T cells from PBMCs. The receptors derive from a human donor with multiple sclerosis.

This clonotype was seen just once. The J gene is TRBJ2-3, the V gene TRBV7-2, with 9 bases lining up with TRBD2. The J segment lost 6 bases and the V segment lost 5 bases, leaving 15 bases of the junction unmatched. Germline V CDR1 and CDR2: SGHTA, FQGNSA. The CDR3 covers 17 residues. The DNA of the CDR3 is TGTGCCAGCAGCCTACAGCCGGGACTAGCTGAGTTGGATACGCAGTATTTT. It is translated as CASSLQPGLAELDTQYF.

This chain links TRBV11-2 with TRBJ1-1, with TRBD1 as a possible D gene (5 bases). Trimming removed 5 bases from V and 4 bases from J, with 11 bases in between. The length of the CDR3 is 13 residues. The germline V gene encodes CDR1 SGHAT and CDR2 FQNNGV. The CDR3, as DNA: TGTGCCAGCAGCGCGGACATAGGCACTGAAGCTTTCTTT. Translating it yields CASSADIGTEAFF.

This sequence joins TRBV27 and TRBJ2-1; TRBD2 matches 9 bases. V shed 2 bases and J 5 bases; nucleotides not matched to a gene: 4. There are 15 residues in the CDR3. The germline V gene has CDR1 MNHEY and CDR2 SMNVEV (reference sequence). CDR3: CASSLGGGGHNEQFF. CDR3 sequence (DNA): TGTGCCAGCAGTTTAGGCGGGGGGGGACACAATGAGCAGTTCTTC.

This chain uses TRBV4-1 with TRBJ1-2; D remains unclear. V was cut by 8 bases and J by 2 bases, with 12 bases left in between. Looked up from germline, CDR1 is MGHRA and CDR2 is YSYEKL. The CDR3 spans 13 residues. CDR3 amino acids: CASGLSTNYGYTF. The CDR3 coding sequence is TGCGCCAGCGGATTAAGCACGAACTATGGCTACACCTTC.

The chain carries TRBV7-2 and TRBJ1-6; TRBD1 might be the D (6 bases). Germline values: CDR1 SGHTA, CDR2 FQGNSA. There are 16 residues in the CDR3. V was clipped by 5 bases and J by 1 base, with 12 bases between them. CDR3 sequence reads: CASSASTGSYNSPLHF. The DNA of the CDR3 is TGTGCCAGCAGCGCTTCCACAGGGTCCTATAATTCACCCCTCCACTTT.

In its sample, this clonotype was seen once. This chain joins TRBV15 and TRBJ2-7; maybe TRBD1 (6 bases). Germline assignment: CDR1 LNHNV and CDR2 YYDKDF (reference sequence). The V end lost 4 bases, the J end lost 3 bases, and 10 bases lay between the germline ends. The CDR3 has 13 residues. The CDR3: CATSTDSYYEQYF. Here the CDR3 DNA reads TGTGCCACCAGCACGGACAGTTACTACGAGCAGTACTTC.

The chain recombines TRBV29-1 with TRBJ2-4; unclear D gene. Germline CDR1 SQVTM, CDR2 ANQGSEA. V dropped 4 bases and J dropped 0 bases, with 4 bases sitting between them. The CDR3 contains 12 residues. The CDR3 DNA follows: TGCAGCGTTGTCGTAGCCAAAAACATTCAGTACTTC. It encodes CSVVVAKNIQYF.

Here the CDR3 reads CASSFLPTGMNNEQFF. Here the CDR3 DNA reads TGTGCCAGCAGCTTTCTCCCGACAGGGATGAACAATGAGCAGTTCTTC. The rearrangement joins TRBV7-9 to TRBJ2-1; 7 bases line up with TRBD1. With 3 bases clipped from V and 5 bases from J, the junction kept 10 bases outside the gene matches. The CDR3 contains 16 residues. Per germline, CDR1 SEHNR and CDR2 FQNEAQ (reference sequence).

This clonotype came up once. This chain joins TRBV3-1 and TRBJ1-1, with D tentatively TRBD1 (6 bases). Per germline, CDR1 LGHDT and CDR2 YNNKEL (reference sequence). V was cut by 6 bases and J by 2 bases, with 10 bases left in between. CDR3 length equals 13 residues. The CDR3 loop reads CASRRTDNTEAFF. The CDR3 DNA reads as TGTGCCAGCAGGCGGACAGATAACACTGAAGCTTTCTTT.

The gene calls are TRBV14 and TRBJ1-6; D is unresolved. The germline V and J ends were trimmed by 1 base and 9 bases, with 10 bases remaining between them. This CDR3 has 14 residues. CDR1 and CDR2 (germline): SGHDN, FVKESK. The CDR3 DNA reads TGTGCCAGCAGCCAAGTCTATACCGGTTCACCCCTCCACTTT. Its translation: CASSQVYTGSPLHF. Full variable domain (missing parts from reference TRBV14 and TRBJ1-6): EAGVTQFPSHSVIEKGQTVTLRCDPISGHDNLYWYRRVMGKEIKFLLHFVKESKQDESGMPNNRFLAERTGGTYSTLKVQPAELEDSGVYFCASSQVYTGSPLHFGNGTRLTVT.

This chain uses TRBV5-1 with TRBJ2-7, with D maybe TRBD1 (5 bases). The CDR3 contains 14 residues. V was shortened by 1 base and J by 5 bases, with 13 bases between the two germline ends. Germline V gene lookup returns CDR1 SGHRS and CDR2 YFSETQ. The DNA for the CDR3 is TGCGCCAGCAGCTTGAAAGGACCCAGGGACGAGCAGTACTTC. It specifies CASSLKGPRDEQYF.

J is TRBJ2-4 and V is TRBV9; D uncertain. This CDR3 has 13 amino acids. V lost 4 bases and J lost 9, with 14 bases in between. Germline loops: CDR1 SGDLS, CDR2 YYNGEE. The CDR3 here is CASSTDGTGIQYF. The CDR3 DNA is TGTGCCAGCAGCACGGATGGAACCGGCATTCAGTACTTC.

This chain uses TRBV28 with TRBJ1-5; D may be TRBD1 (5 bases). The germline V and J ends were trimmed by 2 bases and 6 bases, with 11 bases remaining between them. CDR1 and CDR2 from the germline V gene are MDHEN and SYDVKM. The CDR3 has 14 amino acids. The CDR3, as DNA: TGTGCCAGCAGTTTACGGGGGGGAGGTCAGCCCCAGCATTTT. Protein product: CASSLRGGGQPQHF.

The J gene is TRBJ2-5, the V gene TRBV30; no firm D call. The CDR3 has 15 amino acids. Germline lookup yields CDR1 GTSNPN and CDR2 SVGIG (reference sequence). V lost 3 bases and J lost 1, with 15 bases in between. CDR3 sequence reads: CAWSAVRPLQETQYF. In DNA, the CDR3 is TGTGCCTGGAGCGCCGTGAGACCGCTCCAAGAGACCCAGTACTTC.

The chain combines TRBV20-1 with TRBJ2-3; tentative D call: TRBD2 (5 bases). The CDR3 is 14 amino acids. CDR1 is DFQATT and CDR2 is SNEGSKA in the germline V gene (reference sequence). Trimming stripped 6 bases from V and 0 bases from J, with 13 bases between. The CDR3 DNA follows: TGCAGTGCCGGGAAGCAGGAGAGCACAGATACGCAGTATTTT. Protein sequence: CSAGKQESTDTQYF.

CDR3 nucleotides: TGTGCCAGCAGTAACAGGGTCGAGCAGTACTTC. It codes for CASSNRVEQYF. V usage is TRBV12-3 or TRBV12-4 and J usage is TRBJ2-7, with D possibly matching TRBD1 (6 bases). V dropped 5 bases and J dropped 6 bases, with 8 bases sitting between them. The CDR3 totals 11 residues.

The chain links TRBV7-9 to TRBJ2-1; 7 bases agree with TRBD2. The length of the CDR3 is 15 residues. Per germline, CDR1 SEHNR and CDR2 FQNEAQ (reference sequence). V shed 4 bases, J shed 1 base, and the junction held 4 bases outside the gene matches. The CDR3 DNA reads TGTGCCAGCAGCTCGCGGGGGTGGTCCTACAATGAGCAGTTCTTC. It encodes CASSSRGWSYNEQFF.

The CDR3 nucleotides read TGCAGTCTAAGAGTGGAGCTAGGGGGACTAGTGGGCCCCTACGAGCAGTACTTC. It is translated as CSLRVELGGLVGPYEQYF. The V call is TRBV20-1, the J call TRBJ2-7, with 8 positions matching TRBD2. Germline V lookup: CDR1 DFQATT, CDR2 SNEGSKA (reference sequence). V lost 8 bases to trimming and J lost 2 bases; unmatched junction nucleotides: 23. The CDR3 loop spans 18 amino acids.

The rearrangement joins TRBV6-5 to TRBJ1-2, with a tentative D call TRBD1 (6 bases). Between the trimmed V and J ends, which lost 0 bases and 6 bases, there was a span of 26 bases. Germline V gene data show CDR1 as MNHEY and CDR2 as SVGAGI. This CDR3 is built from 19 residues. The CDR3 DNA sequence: TGTGCCAGCAGTTACTCGATAGTCGGGGCAGGGGAAGTACCCAATGGCTACACCTTC. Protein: CASSYSIVGAGEVPNGYTF.

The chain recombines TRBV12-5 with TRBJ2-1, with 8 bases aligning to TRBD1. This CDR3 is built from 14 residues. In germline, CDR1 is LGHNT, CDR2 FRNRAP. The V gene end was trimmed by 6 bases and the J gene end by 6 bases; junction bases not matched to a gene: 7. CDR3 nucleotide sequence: TGTGCTAGTGGCCAAGGACAGGGACGCAATGAGCAGTTCTTC. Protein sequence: CASGQGQGRNEQFF.

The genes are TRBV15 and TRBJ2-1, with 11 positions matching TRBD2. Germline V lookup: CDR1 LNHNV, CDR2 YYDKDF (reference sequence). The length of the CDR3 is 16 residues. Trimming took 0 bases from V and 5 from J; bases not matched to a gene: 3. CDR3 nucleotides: TGTGCCACCAGCAGAGATATAGCGGGGGGGAACAATGAGCAGTTCTTC. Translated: CATSRDIAGGNNEQFF. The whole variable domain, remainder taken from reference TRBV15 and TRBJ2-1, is DAMVIQNPRYQVTQFGKPVTLSCSQTLNHNVMYWYQQKSSQAPKLLFHYYDKDFNNEADTPDNFQSRRPNTSFCFLDIRSPGLGDTAMYLCATSRDIAGGNNEQFFGPGTRLTVL.